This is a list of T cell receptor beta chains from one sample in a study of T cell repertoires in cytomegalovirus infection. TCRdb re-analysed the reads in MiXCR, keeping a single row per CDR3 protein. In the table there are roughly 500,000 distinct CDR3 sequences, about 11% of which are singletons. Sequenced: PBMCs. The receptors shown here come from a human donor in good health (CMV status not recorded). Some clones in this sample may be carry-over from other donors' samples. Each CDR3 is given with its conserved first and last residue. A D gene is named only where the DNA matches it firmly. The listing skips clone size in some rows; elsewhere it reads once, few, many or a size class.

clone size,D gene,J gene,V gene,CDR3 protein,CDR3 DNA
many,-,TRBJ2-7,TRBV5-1,CASSFGALYEQYF,TGCGCCAGCAGCTTCGGGGCCTTATACGAGCAGTACTTC
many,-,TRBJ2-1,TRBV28,CASSIRGGGEQFF,TGTGCCAGCAGTATCAGGGGAGGCGGTGAGCAGTTCTTC
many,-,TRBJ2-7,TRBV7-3,CASSQTLGGEQYF,TGTGCCAGCAGCCAGACGTTGGGAGGCGAGCAGTACTTC
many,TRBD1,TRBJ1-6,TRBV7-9,CASSPGTGPPYNSPLHF,TGTGCCAGCAGTCCCGGGACAGGGCCTCCCTATAATTCACCCCTCCACTTT
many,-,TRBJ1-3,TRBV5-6,CASSLPRSRGNTIYF,TGTGCCAGCAGCTTGCCTCGGAGTCGTGGAAACACCATATATTTT
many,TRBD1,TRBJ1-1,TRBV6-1,CASSRPGQGEAFF,TGTGCCAGCAGTAGACCCGGACAGGGCGAAGCTTTCTTT
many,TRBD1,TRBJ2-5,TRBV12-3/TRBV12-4,CASSPGQWETQYF,TGTGCCAGCAGCCCGGGACAGTGGGAGACCCAGTACTTC
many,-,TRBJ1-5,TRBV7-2,CASSLANLGSNQPQHF,TGTGCCAGCAGCTTAGCGAACCTTGGAAGCAATCAGCCCCAGCATTTT
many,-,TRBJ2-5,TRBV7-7,CASSLALTETQYF,TGTGCTAGCAGCTTAGCCCTCACGGAGACCCAGTACTTC
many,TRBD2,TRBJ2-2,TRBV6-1,CASRTASGGTGELFF,TGTGCCAGCAGAACTGCTAGCGGAGGGACCGGGGAGCTGTTTTTT
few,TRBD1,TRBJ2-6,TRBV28,CASSSLERDRGTSGANVLTF,TGTGCCAGCAGTTCCCTAGAACGGGACAGGGGAACCTCTGGGGCCAACGTCCTGACTTTC
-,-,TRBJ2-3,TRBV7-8,CASSLAVGLDTQCF,TGTGCCAGCAGCTTAGCCGTGGGATTAGACACGCAGTGTTTT
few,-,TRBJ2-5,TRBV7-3,CASSATSTQTQYF,TGTGCCAGCAGCGCTACTAGCACGCAGACCCAGTACTTC
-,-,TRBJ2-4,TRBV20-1,CSARDPFLAKNIQYF,TGCAGTGCTAGAGATCCGTTCCTAGCCAAAAACATTCAGTACTTC
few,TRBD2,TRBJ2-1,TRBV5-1,CASSLVRTSGYNEQFF,TGCGCCAGCAGCTTGGTCAGGACTAGCGGTTACAATGAGCAGTTCTTC
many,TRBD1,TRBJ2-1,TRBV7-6,CASSPLTGVNNEQFF,TGTGCCAGCAGCCCCCTGACAGGGGTGAACAATGAGCAGTTCTTC
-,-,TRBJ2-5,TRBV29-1,CSVESQQETQYF,TGCAGCGTTGAAAGTCAACAAGAGACCCAGTACTTC
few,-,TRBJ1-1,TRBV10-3,CAISDSVNTEAFF,TGTGCCATCAGTGACAGCGTGAACACTGAAGCTTTCTTT
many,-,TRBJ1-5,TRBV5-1,CASRLAGDSNQPQHF,TGCGCCAGCAGGTTGGCAGGGGACAGCAATCAGCCCCAGCATTTT